Each of the 6 T cell receptor beta chains below was sequenced from the same sample in a study of T-cell memory formation after mild COVID-19 listed by TCRdb under 2021. Receptor libraries were prepared by 5' RACE. Sequencing was carried out with an Illumina NovaSeq 6000. TCRdb passed the public sequencing reads through fastp at Q25 and MiXCR, retaining productive beta sequences. Rows merge per CDR3 protein into single entries with the most common DNA and genes. Recorded for this sample are around 390,000 distinct CDR3 sequences; roughly 15% of them occurred a single time. Approximately 21% of the sample belongs to the ten largest clones. Material for sequencing was PBMCs or a T cell subset sorted from them (not recorded which). The source is a young man who had mild COVID-19 (a few samples of this study predate the infection). The sample titles of this study are shuffled in the database, so cell type and time point are left out; the donor was told from shared clones.

The gene calls are TRBV12-3 or TRBV12-4 and TRBJ2-5; D not resolved. V lost 6 bases and J 4 bases, leaving 12 bases between the germline ends. CDR3 length equals 13 residues. This chain's CDR3 is CASRSGSLETQYF. In DNA form, the CDR3 reads TGTGCCAGCAGGTCCGGGTCGTTAGAGACCCAGTACTTC.

This chain connects TRBV20-1 to TRBJ2-7; D not certain. The germline CDR1 and CDR2 sequences are DFQATT and SNEGSKA (reference sequence). There are 11 residues in the CDR3. The V end was cut by 0 bases, the J end by 4 bases, with 4 bases between. CDR3 protein: CSAREAYEQYF. The DNA for the CDR3 is TGCAGTGCTAGAGAGGCTTACGAGCAGTACTTC.

The gene calls are TRBV9 and TRBJ2-7; D may be TRBD2 (6 bases). Germline CDR1 SGDLS, CDR2 YYNGEE. V was shortened by 2 bases and J by 6 bases, with 12 bases between the two germline ends. This CDR3 contains 13 residues. The CDR3 here is CASSVGRGLEQYV. CDR3 coding DNA: TGTGCCAGCAGCGTGGGCCGGGGACTCGAGCAGTACGTC.

This chain links TRBV15 with TRBJ1-5; D remains ambiguous. Trimming removed 6 bases from V and 6 bases from J, with 21 bases in between. The germline V gene has CDR1 LNHNV and CDR2 YYDKDF (reference sequence). CDR3 size: 16 residues. The CDR3 nucleotides are TGTGCCACCAGTTTGAGCCTGGGAAGGGAGGGTCAGCCCCAGCATTTT. Translated, it gives CATSLSLGREGQPQHF.

This clonotype was detected a few times. The V gene is TRBV6-5, the J gene TRBJ1-6, with D hard to call. Trimming cost V 0 bases and J 7 bases, with 10 bases left between them. The CDR3 extends over 15 amino acids. Germline loops: CDR1 MNHEY, CDR2 SVGAGI. CDR3 residues: CASSYSAFLNSPLHF. As DNA, the CDR3 is TGTGCCAGCAGTTACTCGGCGTTTCTCAATTCACCCCTCCACTTT.

V and J are TRBV6-2 or TRBV6-3 and TRBJ2-4; 12 nucleotides align to TRBD1. Unmatched junction bases numbered 10, after V lost 7 bases and J lost 3 bases. Per germline, CDR1 MNHEY and CDR2 SVGEGT. The CDR3 runs to 17 residues. Here the CDR3 reads CASTQSGTGGDKNIQYF. The DNA of the CDR3 is TGTGCCAGCACCCAAAGTGGGACAGGGGGCGACAAAAACATTCAGTACTTC.